This section outlines one T cell receptor (beta chain) sequence together with its context. What it binds is unknown. TRB rearrangements were amplified by touch-down multiplex PCR with mixed TRB-A/B primers. TCRdb reprocessed the multiplex PCR reads and reports one entry per CDR3 protein, with no DNA. The data show more than 12,000 distinct CDR3 sequences, and the top ten clones hold 2% to 2.5%. The data stem from a study of T cell clusters in autoimmune cytopenias. Study-wide findings and caveats: Functional roles of the in silico T cell clusters still await experimental validation.

CDR3 length equals 15 residues. Looked up from germline, CDR1 is SGHAT and CDR2 is FQNNGV. TRB was amplified from roughly 0.25 ug of peripheral blood genomic DNA per sample. The TCR comes from a human donor with an autoimmune cytopenia or autoimmune hepatitis (not recorded which). This sequence joins TRBV11-2 and TRBJ2-7; TCRdb proposes TRBD2, but this gene call is untestable without DNA. The sequenced material came from peripheral blood. The CDR3: CASSFSEGLSYEQYF. Full variable domain (rest looked up from reference TRBV11-2 and TRBJ2-7): EAGVAQSPRYKIIEKRQSVAFWCNPISGHATLYWYQQILGQGPKLLIQFQNNGVVDDSQLPKDRFSAERLKGVDSTLKIQPAKLEDSAVYLCASSFSEGLSYEQYFGPGTRLTVT.